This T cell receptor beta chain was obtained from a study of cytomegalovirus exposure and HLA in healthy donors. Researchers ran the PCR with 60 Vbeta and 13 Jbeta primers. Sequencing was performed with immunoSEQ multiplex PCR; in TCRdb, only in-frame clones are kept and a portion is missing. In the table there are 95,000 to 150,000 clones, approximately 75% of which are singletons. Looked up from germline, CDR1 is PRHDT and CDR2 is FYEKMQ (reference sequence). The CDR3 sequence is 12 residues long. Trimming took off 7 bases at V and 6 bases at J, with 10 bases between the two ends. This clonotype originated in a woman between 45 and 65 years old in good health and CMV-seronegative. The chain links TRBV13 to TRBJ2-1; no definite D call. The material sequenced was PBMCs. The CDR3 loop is CASTLTRNEQFF. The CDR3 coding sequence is TGTGCCAGCACCCTAACCCGCAATGAGCAGTTCTTC.